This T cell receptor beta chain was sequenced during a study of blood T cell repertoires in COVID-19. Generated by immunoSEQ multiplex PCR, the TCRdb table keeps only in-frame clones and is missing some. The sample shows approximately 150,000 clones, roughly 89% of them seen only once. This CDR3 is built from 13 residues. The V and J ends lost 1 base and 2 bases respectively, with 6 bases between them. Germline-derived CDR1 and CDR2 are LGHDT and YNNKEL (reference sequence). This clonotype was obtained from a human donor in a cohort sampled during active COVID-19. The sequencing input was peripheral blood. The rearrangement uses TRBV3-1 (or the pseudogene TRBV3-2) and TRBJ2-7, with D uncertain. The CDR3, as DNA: TGTGCCAGCAGCCAAGGGCAGGCCTACGAGCAGTACTTC. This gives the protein CASSQGQAYEQYF.